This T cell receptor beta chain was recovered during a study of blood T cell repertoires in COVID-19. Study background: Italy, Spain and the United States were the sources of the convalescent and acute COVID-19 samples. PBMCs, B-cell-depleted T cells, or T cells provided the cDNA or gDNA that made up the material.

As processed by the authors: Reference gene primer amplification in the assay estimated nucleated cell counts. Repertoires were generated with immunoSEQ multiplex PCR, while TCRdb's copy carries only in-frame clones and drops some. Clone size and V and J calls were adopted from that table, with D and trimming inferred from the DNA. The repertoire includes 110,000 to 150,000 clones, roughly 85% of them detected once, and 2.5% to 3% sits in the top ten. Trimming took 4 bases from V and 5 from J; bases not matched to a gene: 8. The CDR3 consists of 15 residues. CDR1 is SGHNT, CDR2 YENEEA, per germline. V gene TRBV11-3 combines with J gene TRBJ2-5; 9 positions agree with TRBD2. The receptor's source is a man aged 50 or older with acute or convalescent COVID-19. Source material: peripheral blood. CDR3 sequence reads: CASSSTGLARETQYF. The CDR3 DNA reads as TGTGCCAGCAGCTCGACGGGACTAGCAAGGGAGACCCAGTACTTC. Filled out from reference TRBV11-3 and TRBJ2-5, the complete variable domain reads EAGVVQSPRYKIIEKKQPVAFWCNPISGHNTLYWYLQNLGQGPELLIRYENEEAVDDSQLPKDRFSAERLKGVDSTLKIQPAELGDSAVYLCASSSTGLARETQYFGPGTRLLVL.